This T cell receptor beta chain was captured in a study of glioma-infiltrating T cells after dendritic cell vaccination. Study-level background: The vaccine used monocyte-derived dendritic cells pulsed overnight with autologous tumor lysate.

Regarding time point: after dendritic cell vaccination, including at tumor progression/relapse. CDR1 and CDR2 from the germline V gene are SGHTA and FQGTGA. V was cut by 6 bases and J by 6 bases, with 26 bases left in between. This CDR3 comprises 17 residues. Input was 1.5 to 2.5 ug genomic DNA, or all available if less. Primers: 60 V beta forward and 13 J beta reverse. The repertoire was sequenced with immunoSEQ multiplex PCR; TCRdb's copy has only in-frame clones and lacks some. The sample gives tens of thousands of clones, roughly four fifths of which show up once; around 6.5% is in the top ten. V gene TRBV7-3 combines with J gene TRBJ1-2; a possible D gene is TRBD1 (5 bases). The sample consisted of blood, taken after dendritic cell vaccination. The TCR sequence derives from a human donor with glioblastoma. Here the CDR3 reads CASSLNPGERGGNGYTF. CDR3 nucleotide sequence: TGTGCCAGCAGTCTCAACCCCGGGGAGCGGGGGGGGAATGGCTACACCTTC.